These T cell receptor beta chains were read from a single sample in a study of beta chain features in type 1 diabetes. Here immunoSEQ multiplex PCR was the method, and the copy in TCRdb shows in-frame clones only, minus some. This table has 200,000 to 250,000 clones, about 70% appearing once. Sequencing used naive CD4+ T cells from blood. These TCRs come from a man younger than 40 in good health. CDR3s include the opening cysteine and the closing phenylalanine or tryptophan. D genes are given only for firm matches. Rows give clone size only sometimes, using once, few, many, or a class for an expanded clone.

>-|few|TRBJ1-2|TRBV30
CAWNRYGPGYTF
TGTGCCTGGAATCGTTATGGGCCAGGCTACACCTTC
>TRBD1|-|TRBJ1-1|TRBV6-5
CASSYSNRGLNTEAFF
TGTGCCAGCAGTTACTCTAACAGGGGCTTGAACACTGAAGCTTTCTTT
>-|-|TRBJ1-2|TRBV13
CASSPARRAGYGYTF
TGTGCCAGCAGCCCCGCCCGTCGGGCGGGCTATGGCTACACCTTC
>-|-|TRBJ2-3|TRBV6-5
CASSEGLGTDTQYF
TGTGCCAGCAGCGAAGGGCTTGGGACAGATACGCAGTATTTT
>-|-|TRBJ2-1|TRBV30
CAWRDLKGGDEQFF
TGTGCCTGGAGGGACCTGAAGGGGGGGGATGAGCAGTTCTTC
>-|-|TRBJ2-6|TRBV21-1
CASSTSAARANVLTF
TGTGCCAGCAGCACCTCAGCTGCGAGGGCCAACGTCCTGACTTTC
>-|-|TRBJ2-6|TRBV5-1
CASSLNPGANVLTF
TGCGCCAGCAGTCTTAACCCTGGGGCCAACGTCCTGACTTTC
>-|-|TRBJ1-1|TRBV9
CASSVYTNGAFF
TGTGCCAGCAGCGTATATACCAATGGGGCTTTCTTT
>-|-|TRBJ2-3|TRBV14
CASSKGFGTQYF
TGTGCCAGCAGCAAGGGGTTTGGTACGCAGTATTTT
>-|-|TRBJ2-4|TRBV9
CASSRSTGNIQYF
TGTGCCAGCAGCCGCTCGACAGGAAACATTCAGTACTTC
>-|-|TRBJ2-6|TRBV30
CAWSAQANVLTF
TGTGCCTGGAGTGCACAGGCCAACGTCCTGACTTTC
>TRBD1|few|TRBJ2-1|TRBV30
CAWSVGGQVSYNEQFF
TGTGCCTGGAGTGTAGGGGGACAGGTGTCCTACAATGAGCAGTTCTTC
>TRBD2|-|TRBJ2-7|TRBV10-3
CAISDSGLAGGWYEQYF
TGTGCCATCAGTGATTCAGGACTAGCGGGAGGTTGGTACGAGCAGTACTTC
>-|once|TRBJ2-7|TRBV30
CAWSRDHYEQYF
TGTGCCTGGAGCCGGGACCACTACGAGCAGTACTTC
>-|-|TRBJ2-5|TRBV28
CASSVGGGETQYF
TGTGCCAGCAGCGTAGGGGGAGGAGAGACCCAGTACTTC
>-|-|TRBJ2-1|TRBV6-6
CASSPPGTNEQFF
TGTGCCAGCAGTCCTCCAGGGACAAATGAGCAGTTCTTC
>-|-|TRBJ1-5|TRBV10-3
CAIRDGENQPQHF
TGTGCCATCCGGGACGGCGAGAATCAGCCCCAGCATTTT
>-|-|TRBJ1-1|TRBV29-1
CSVERTFSTEAFF
TGCAGCGTAGAAAGAACTTTTTCCACTGAAGCTTTCTTT